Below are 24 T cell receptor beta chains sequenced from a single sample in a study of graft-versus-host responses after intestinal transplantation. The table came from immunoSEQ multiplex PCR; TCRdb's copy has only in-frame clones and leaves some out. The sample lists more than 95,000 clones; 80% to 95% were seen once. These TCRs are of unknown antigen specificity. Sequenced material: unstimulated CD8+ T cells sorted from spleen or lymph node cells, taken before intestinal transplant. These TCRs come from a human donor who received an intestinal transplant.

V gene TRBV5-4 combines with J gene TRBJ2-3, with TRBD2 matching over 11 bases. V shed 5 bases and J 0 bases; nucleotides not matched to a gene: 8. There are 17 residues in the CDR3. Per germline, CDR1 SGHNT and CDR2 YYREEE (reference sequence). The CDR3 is CASRLLAGDTSTDTQYF. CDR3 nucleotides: TGTGCCAGCAGATTACTAGCGGGGGATACGAGCACAGATACGCAGTATTTT.

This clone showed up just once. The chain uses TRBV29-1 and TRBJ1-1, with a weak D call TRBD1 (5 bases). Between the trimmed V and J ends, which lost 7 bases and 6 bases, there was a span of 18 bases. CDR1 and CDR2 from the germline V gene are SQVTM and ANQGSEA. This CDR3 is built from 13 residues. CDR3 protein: CSGTGTDGPEAFF. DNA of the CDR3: TGCAGCGGAACCGGGACCGACGGACCTGAAGCTTTCTTT. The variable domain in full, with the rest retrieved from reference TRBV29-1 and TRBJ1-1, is SAVISQKPSRDICQRGTSLTIQCQVDSQVTMMFWYRQQPGQSLTLIATANQGSEATYESGFVIDKFPISRPNLTFSTLTVSNMSPEDSSIYLCSGTGTDGPEAFFGQGTRLTVV.

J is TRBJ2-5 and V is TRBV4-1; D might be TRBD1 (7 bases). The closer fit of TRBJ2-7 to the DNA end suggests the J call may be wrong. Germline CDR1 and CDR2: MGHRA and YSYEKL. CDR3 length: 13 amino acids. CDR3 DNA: TGCGCCAGCAGCCGGGGGGACAGCTACGAGCAGTACTTC. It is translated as CASSRGDSYEQYF.

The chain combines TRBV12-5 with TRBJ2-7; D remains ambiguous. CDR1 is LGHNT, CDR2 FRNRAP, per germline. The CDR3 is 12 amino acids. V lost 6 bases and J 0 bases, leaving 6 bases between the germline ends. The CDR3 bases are TGTGCTAGTGGAGAGACCTCCTACGAGCAGTACTTC. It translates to CASGETSYEQYF.

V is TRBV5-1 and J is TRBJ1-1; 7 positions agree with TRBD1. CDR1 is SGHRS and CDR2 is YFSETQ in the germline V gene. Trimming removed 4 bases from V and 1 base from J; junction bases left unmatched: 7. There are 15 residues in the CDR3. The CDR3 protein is CASSRPDRANTEAFF. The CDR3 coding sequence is TGCGCCAGCAGCAGACCAGACAGGGCGAACACTGAAGCTTTCTTT.

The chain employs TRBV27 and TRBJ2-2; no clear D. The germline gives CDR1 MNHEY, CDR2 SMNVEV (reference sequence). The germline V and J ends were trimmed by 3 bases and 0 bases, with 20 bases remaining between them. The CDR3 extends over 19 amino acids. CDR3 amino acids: CASSFSPYTLHANTGELFF. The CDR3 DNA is TGTGCCAGCAGTTTTAGCCCTTACACCTTACACGCGAACACCGGGGAGCTGTTTTTT.

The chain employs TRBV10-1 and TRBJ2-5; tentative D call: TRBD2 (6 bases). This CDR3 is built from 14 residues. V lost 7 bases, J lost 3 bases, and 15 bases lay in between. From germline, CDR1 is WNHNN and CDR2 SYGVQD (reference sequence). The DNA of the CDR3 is TGCGCCAGCAAACAGATTAGCGGAAAAGAGACCCAGTACTTC. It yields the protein CASKQISGKETQYF.

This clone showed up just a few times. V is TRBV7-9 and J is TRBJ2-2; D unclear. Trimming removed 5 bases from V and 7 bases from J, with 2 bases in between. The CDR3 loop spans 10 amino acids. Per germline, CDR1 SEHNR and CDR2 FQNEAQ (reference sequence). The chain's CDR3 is CASSLGELFF. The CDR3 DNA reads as TGTGCCAGCAGCCTCGGGGAGCTGTTTTTT.

The chain's CDR3 is CASCETLKETQYF. The CDR3 bases are TGTGCCAGTTGTGAGACTTTAAAAGAGACCCAGTACTTC. This chain joins TRBV2 and TRBJ2-5; D is ambiguous. The V gene's germline CDR1 is SNHLY and CDR2 FYNNEI. This CDR3 is built from 13 residues. V was trimmed by 9 bases and J by 3 bases, leaving 14 bases between them.

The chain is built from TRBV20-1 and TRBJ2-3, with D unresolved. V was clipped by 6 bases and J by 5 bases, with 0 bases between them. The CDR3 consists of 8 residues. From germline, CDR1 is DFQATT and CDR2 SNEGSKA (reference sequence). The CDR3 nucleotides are TGCAGTGCAGATACGCAGTATTTT. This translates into CSADTQYF.

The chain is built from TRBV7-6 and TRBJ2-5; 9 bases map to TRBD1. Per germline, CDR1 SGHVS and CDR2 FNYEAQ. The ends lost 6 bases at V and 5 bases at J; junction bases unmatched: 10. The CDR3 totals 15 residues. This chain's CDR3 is CASSPRQGVMETQYF. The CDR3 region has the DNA TGTGCCAGCAGTCCACGACAGGGGGTTATGGAGACCCAGTACTTC.

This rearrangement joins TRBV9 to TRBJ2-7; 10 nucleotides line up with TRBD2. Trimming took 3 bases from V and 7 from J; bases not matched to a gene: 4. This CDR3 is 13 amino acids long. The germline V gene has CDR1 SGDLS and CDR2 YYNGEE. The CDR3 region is CASSASGGEEQYF. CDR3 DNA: TGTGCCAGCAGCGCAAGCGGGGGGGAAGAGCAGTACTTC.

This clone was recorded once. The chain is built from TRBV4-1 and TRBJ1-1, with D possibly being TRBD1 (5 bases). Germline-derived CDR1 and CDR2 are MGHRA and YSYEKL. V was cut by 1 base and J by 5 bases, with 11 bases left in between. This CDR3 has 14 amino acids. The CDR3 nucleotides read TGCGCCAGCAGCCAAGGGCAGGGTGGAACTGAAGCTTTCTTT. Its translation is CASSQGQGGTEAFF.

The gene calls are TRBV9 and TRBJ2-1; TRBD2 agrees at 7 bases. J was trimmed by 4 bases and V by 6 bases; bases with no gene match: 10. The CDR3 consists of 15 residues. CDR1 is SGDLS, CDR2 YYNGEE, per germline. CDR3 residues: CASTRYEGGYNEQFF. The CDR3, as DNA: TGTGCCAGCACTCGATACGAGGGAGGGTACAATGAGCAGTTCTTC.

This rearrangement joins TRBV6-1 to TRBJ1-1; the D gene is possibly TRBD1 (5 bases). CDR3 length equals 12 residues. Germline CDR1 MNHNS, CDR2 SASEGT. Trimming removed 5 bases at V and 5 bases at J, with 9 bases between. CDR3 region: CASSQGRTEAFF. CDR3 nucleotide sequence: TGTGCCAGCAGTCAGGGTCGGACTGAAGCTTTCTTT.

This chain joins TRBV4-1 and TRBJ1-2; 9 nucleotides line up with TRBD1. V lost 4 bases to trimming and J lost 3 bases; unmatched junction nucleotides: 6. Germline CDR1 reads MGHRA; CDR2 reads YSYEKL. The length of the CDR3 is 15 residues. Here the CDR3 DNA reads TGCGCCAGCAGCCCCAACAGGGGGCAGGACTATGGCTACACCTTC. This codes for CASSPNRGQDYGYTF.

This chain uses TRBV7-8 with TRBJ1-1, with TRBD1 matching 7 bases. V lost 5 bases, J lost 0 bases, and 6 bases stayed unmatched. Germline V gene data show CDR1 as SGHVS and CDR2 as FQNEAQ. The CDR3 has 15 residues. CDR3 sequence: CASSPRDSVNTEAFF. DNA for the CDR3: TGTGCCAGCAGCCCAAGGGACAGTGTGAACACTGAAGCTTTCTTT.

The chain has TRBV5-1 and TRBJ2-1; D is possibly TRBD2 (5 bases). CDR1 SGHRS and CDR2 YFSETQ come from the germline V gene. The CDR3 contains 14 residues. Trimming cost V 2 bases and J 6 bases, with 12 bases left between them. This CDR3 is CASSLNPSSNEQFF. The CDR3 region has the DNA TGCGCCAGCAGCTTAAATCCTAGCAGCAATGAGCAGTTCTTC. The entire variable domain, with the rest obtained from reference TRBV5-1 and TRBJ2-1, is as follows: KAGVTQTPRYLIKTRGQQVTLSCSPISGHRSVSWYQQTPGQGLQFLFEYFSETQRNKGNFPGRFSGRQFSNSRSEMNVSTLELGDSALYLCASSLNPSSNEQFFGPGTRLTVL.

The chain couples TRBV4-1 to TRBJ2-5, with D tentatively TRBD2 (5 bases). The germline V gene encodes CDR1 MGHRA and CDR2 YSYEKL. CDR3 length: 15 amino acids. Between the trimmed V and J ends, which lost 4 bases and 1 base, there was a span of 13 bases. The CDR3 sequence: CASSPRLGSQETQYF. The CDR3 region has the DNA TGCGCCAGCAGCCCCCGTTTGGGGAGCCAAGAGACCCAGTACTTC.

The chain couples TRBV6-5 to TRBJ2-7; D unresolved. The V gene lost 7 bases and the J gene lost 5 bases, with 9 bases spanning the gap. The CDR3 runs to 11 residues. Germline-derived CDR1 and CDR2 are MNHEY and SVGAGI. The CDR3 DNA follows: TGTGCCAGCACGTTGGCTGACGAGCAGTACTTC. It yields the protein CASTLADEQYF.

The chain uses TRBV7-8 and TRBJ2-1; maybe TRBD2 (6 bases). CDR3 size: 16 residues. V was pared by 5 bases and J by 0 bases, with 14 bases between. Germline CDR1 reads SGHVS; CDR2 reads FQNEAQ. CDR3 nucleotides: TGTGCCAGCAGCCCCATACTAGCAAACTCCTACAATGAGCAGTTCTTC. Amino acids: CASSPILANSYNEQFF.

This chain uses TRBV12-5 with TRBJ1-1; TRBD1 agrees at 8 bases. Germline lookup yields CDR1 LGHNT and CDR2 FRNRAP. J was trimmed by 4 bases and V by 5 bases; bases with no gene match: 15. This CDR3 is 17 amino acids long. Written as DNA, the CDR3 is TGTGCTAGTGGTCCGTACCCAGGACAGGGACCGACCACTGAAGCTTTCTTT. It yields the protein CASGPYPGQGPTTEAFF.

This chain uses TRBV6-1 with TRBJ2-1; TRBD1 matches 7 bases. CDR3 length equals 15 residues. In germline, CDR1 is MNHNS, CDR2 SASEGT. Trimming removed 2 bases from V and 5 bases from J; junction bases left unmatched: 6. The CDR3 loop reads CASSEWRTGNNEQFF. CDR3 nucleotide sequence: TGTGCCAGCAGTGAATGGAGGACAGGTAACAATGAGCAGTTCTTC.

CDR3 residues: CASSEGDGVNTEAFF. The CDR3 DNA reads TGTGCCAGCAGTGAAGGTGACGGAGTGAACACTGAAGCTTTCTTT. The V gene is TRBV25-1, the J gene TRBJ1-1; D gene uncertain. Trimming stripped 2 bases from V and 0 bases from J, with 10 bases between. This CDR3 is 15 amino acids long. The germline gives CDR1 MGHDK, CDR2 SYGVNS.